What follows are 10 T cell receptor beta chains derived from one specimen sequenced in a study of OX40 agonist ivuxolimab in advanced cancers. Assay used: immunoSEQ multiplex PCR; TCRdb lists only in-frame clones, some missing. Of tens of thousands of clones listed, approximately 89% are singletons. The sequencing here drew on CD4+ or CD8+ T cells sorted from blood, taken in a trial of the OX40 agonist ivuxolimab. The origin of the receptors is an adult with an advanced solid tumor such as melanoma, head and neck, liver or kidney cancer.

The rearrangement links TRBV9 to TRBJ1-2; D is undetermined. The germline CDR1 and CDR2 sequences are SGDLS and YYNGEE. V was cut by 3 bases and J by 7 bases, with 10 bases left in between. The CDR3 loop spans 12 amino acids. This CDR3 reads CASSAPLGGYTF. The CDR3 nucleotides are TGTGCCAGCAGCGCCCCCCTAGGTGGCTACACCTTC.

This clone was seen only once. V usage is TRBV7-6 and J usage is TRBJ2-2; a weak D match, TRBD1 (6 bases). Trimming took 6 bases from V and 5 from J, leaving 10 bases between them. Germline V gene data show CDR1 as SGHVS and CDR2 as FNYEAQ. The CDR3 extends over 13 amino acids. In DNA, the CDR3 is TGTGCCAGCAGGAGGGGGAGAACCGGGGAGCTGTTTTTT. Translated, it gives CASRRGRTGELFF.

The J gene is TRBJ2-4, the V gene TRBV5-6; TRBD2 matches 7 bases. Germline trimming cut 4 bases from V and 3 bases from J; bases unmatched to any gene: 7. The germline V gene encodes CDR1 SGHDT and CDR2 YYEEEE. The CDR3 is 15 amino acids. The CDR3 DNA reads TGTGCCAGCAGCGGGCCCCCGGGGGGCAAAAACATTCAGTACTTC. Its translation: CASSGPPGGKNIQYF.

The V gene is TRBV4-1, the J gene TRBJ1-1; no reliable D call. The CDR3 is 13 residues long. CDR1 and CDR2 (germline): MGHRA, YSYEKL. Trimming cost V 0 bases and J 4 bases, with 6 bases left between them. The CDR3 sequence is CASSQDRITEAFF. The CDR3 coding sequence is TGCGCCAGCAGCCAAGACAGGATCACTGAAGCTTTCTTT.

The chain links TRBV11-2 to TRBJ2-5; D is uncertain. V lost 1 base to trimming and J lost 3 bases, with 9 bases between them. CDR1 and CDR2 from the germline V gene are SGHAT and FQNNGV. The CDR3 has 14 residues. Here the CDR3 reads CASSLVWAEETQYF. In DNA form, the CDR3 reads TGTGCCAGCAGCTTAGTTTGGGCAGAAGAGACCCAGTACTTC. Combining the CDR3 with reference TRBV11-2 and TRBJ2-5 gives the whole variable domain EAGVAQSPRYKIIEKRQSVAFWCNPISGHATLYWYQQILGQGPKLLIQFQNNGVVDDSQLPKDRFSAERLKGVDSTLKIQPAKLEDSAVYLCASSLVWAEETQYFGPGTRLLVL.

The chain carries TRBV19 and TRBJ1-4; 8 nucleotides match TRBD1. The CDR3 is 16 amino acids. V dropped 4 bases and J dropped 1; count of bases not matched to a gene: 5. The germline CDR1 and CDR2 sequences are LNHDA and SQIVND (reference sequence). The CDR3 nucleotides are TGTGCCAGTAGTAGGCCCGACAGGGGAACTAATGAAAAACTGTTTTTT. It is translated as CASSRPDRGTNEKLFF.

The chain links TRBV9 to TRBJ2-5; no firm D call. CDR1 is SGDLS, CDR2 YYNGEE, per germline. Trimming removed 4 bases from V and 7 bases from J, with 11 bases in between. CDR3 length equals 12 residues. In DNA, the CDR3 is TGTGCCAGCAGCTCCGGTGGTGGGACCCAGTACTTC. This encodes CASSSGGGTQYF.

This clone was seen a few times. The rearrangement joins TRBV6-5 to TRBJ1-1; D remains ambiguous. CDR1 is MNHEY and CDR2 is SVGAGI in the germline V gene. V was shortened by 4 bases and J by 4 bases, with 19 bases between the two germline ends. The CDR3 totals 16 residues. The CDR3: CASSFQIDSWVTEAFF. The CDR3 nucleotides read TGTGCCAGCAGTTTTCAGATTGACTCTTGGGTCACTGAAGCTTTCTTT.

The chain joins TRBV27 to TRBJ2-3; TRBD2 is a possible D gene (5 bases). V shed 5 bases and J shed 6 bases, with 21 bases lying between them. Germline V lookup: CDR1 MNHEY, CDR2 SMNVEV (reference sequence). The CDR3 extends over 16 amino acids. The CDR3 protein is CASSPPGVRSMDTQYF. CDR3 sequence (DNA): TGTGCCAGCAGTCCGCCCGGGGTGAGAAGTATGGATACGCAGTATTTT.

CDR3 in amino acids: CASSVDQNSMNTEAFF. The CDR3 region has the DNA TGTGCCAGCAGCGTAGATCAGAATAGCATGAACACTGAAGCTTTCTTT. The genes are TRBV9 and TRBJ1-1; D unclear. The V gene lost 0 bases and the J gene lost 0 bases, with 12 bases spanning the gap. From germline, CDR1 is SGDLS and CDR2 YYNGEE. The CDR3 covers 16 residues.